The 3 T cell receptor beta chains below all came from one sample that was sequenced in a study of blood T cell repertoires in COVID-19. Produced via immunoSEQ multiplex PCR; TCRdb's table is partial and in-frame only. This sample carries approximately 300,000 clones, around 88% of them seen once, and the ten largest clones take about 1.2%. The source material was peripheral blood. These receptors were collected from a woman between 50 and 59 years old with acute or convalescent COVID-19.

The chain carries TRBV5-4 and TRBJ2-1, with 11 bases that match TRBD2. The CDR3 runs 16 residues. The V segment lost 1 base and the J segment 4 bases; nucleotides outside the gene matches: 4. Germline loops: CDR1 SGHNT, CDR2 YYREEE (reference sequence). The CDR3 nucleotides read TGTGCCAGCAGCTTGACCAGACTAGCGGGGTACAATGAGCAGTTCTTC. Translating it yields CASSLTRLAGYNEQFF.

As for this clone: The sample contains more than one DNA sequence encoding this CDR3. This chain's CDR3 is CASSPLGQGSEAFF. The CDR3 region has the DNA TGTGCCAGCAGCCCCCTCGGACAGGGGTCAGAAGCTTTCTTT. This rearrangement joins TRBV3-1 (or the pseudogene TRBV3-2) to TRBJ1-1; 9 bases are a match to TRBD1. The CDR3 totals 14 residues. CDR1 LGHDT and CDR2 YNNKEL come from the germline V gene (reference sequence). J lost 8 bases, V lost 4 bases, and 8 bases had no gene match.

This chain connects TRBV28 to TRBJ1-1, with 9 positions matching TRBD1. The CDR3 runs to 15 residues. The junction had 11 bases not matched to a gene; V was cut back by 6 bases and J by 6 bases. The V gene's germline CDR1 is MDHEN and CDR2 SYDVKM. The DNA of the CDR3 is TGTGCCAGCAGCCTCTCCACAGGGGGCAATTCTGAAGCTTTCTTT. Its protein product is CASSLSTGGNSEAFF.